These T cell receptor beta chains were read from a single sample in a study of T cell clonotyping in hematopoietic cell transplantation. Some clones are missing from TCRdb's copy, which holds only in-frame ones; the method was immunoSEQ multiplex PCR. Of around 2,800 clones detected, around 60% appear once; the ten largest clones hold about 23%. Sequenced material: peripheral blood mononuclear cells, taken 30 days after allogeneic stem cell transplant. Every receptor here comes from a female patient between 30 and 40 years old who had an allogeneic stem cell transplant, so T cells may come from the graft donor. Some clones in this sample may be carry-over from other donors' samples. CDR3s include the opening cysteine and the closing phenylalanine or tryptophan. A D gene is named only where the DNA matches it firmly. Clone sizes are given selectively: once, few, many, or a class where the clone is expanded.

.	.	TRBJ2-7	TRBV19	TGTGCCAGTAGTATTGGGTTGGGCTACGAGCAGTACTTC	CASSIGLGYEQYF
.	few	TRBJ1-4	TRBV25-1	TGTGCCAGCAGATACGGGGTGGTACTGTTTTTT	CASRYGVVLFF
.	.	TRBJ1-1	TRBV5-1	TGCGCCAGCAGACTGGAGGGTGAAGCTTTCTTT	CASRLEGEAFF
.	few	TRBJ2-1	TRBV2	TGTGCCAGCAGTACGACCCCGGTTGAGCAGTTCTTC	CASSTTPVEQFF
TRBD2	.	TRBJ2-1	TRBV7-6	TGTGCCAGCAGCCTAGCGGGGCCGGGCGGTGAGCAGTTCTTC	CASSLAGPGGEQFF
.	.	TRBJ1-5	TRBV27	TGTGCCAGCAGTTTCGGGGGTGGGGACGCCCAGCATTTT	CASSFGGGDAQHF
TRBD1	.	TRBJ1-6	TRBV7-9	TGTGCCAGCAGCTTAGATGAGACAGGGGGCCTCCACTTT	CASSLDETGGLHF
.	.	TRBJ2-1	TRBV20-1	TGCAGTGCTAGAGAGGCCAATGAGCAGTTCTTC	CSAREANEQFF
.	.	TRBJ2-7	TRBV30	TGTGCCTGGCACACTGAAAGAGCTTACGAGCAGTACTTC	CAWHTERAYEQYF
.	.	TRBJ2-7	TRBV5-1	TGCGCCAGCAGCTTGGCCGGGCGCTACGAGCAGTACTTC	CASSLAGRYEQYF
.	large	TRBJ1-1	TRBV5-6	TGTGCCAGCAGGAGAGGGACTGAAGCTTTCTTT	CASRRGTEAFF
TRBD1	.	TRBJ1-1	TRBV6-5	TGTGCCAGCAGTTACACGGACAGGGGTGGTAGTGAGGTCTTCTTT	CASSYTDRGGSEVFF
.	few	TRBJ1-3	TRBV7-3	TGTGCCAGCAGGGGGGCTGGAAACACCATATATTTT	CASRGAGNTIYF
.	once	TRBJ1-5	TRBV2	TGTGCCGCAGACCCGGGACTGACGAATCAGCCCCAGCATTTT	CAADPGLTNQPQHF
TRBD1	.	TRBJ1-6	TRBV6-6	TGTGCCAGCAGATTGACAGGGCGCTCCTATAATTCACCCCTCCACTTT	CASRLTGRSYNSPLHF
.	.	TRBJ2-1	TRBV19	TGTGCCAGTAGTATACAGGGCGCGCCGAATGAGCAGTTCTTC	CASSIQGAPNEQFF
.	.	TRBJ2-2	TRBV7-9	TGTGCCAGCAGCCAAACCCATACCTACCTCGGGGAGCTGTTTTTT	CASSQTHTYLGELFF
.	few	TRBJ1-1	TRBV27	TGTGCCAGCAGTTGGAGAATGGGCACTGAAGCTTTCTTT	CASSWRMGTEAFF
TRBD1	large	TRBJ2-7	TRBV30	TGTGCCTGGAGGACAGGGGTAAACTACGAGCAGTACTTC	CAWRTGVNYEQYF
.	once	TRBJ2-7	TRBV6-5	TGTGCCAGCAGTTACTCGGACGGGTCTGGGTACGAGCAGTACTTC	CASSYSDGSGYEQYF
TRBD2	.	TRBJ2-1	TRBV19	TGTGCCAGTACCGGACTAGCGGGGGCCGGAGGGGAGCAGTTCTTC	CASTGLAGAGGEQFF
.	medium-sized	TRBJ2-7	TRBV4-3	TGCGCCAGCAGCCAAGCTACGCAGGACGAGCAGTACTTC	CASSQATQDEQYF
TRBD1	.	TRBJ1-3	TRBV29-1	TGCAGCGTTGAAGATCCACAGGGGTTGGAGAACACCATATATTTT	CSVEDPQGLENTIYF
.	.	TRBJ2-3	TRBV5-6	TGTGCCAGCAGCCCCGAGCCGGGGTCAGATACGCAGTATTTT	CASSPEPGSDTQYF
.	few	TRBJ1-6	TRBV9	TGTGCCAGCAGCGTAGTTACCGATTCACCCCTCCACTTT	CASSVVTDSPLHF
TRBD1	.	TRBJ1-1	TRBV19	TGTGCCAGTAGTATGGGACAGGGTGAAGCTTTCTTT	CASSMGQGEAFF
TRBD2	.	TRBJ2-5	TRBV27	TGTGCCAGCAGTTTCCCCGGACTAGCACTCCCGGGGACCCAGTACTTC	CASSFPGLALPGTQYF
.	.	TRBJ1-2	TRBV6-1	TGTGCCAGCAGTTTGACAGCTCACACTAACTATGGCTACACCTTC	CASSLTAHTNYGYTF
.	few	TRBJ2-1	TRBV6-5	TGTGCCAGCAGTTACTCTAGGGGCGCGGAGCAGTTCTTC	CASSYSRGAEQFF
.	once	TRBJ1-4	TRBV9	TGTGCCAGCAGCCCGGACACCGCTAATGAAAAACTGTTTTTT	CASSPDTANEKLFF
TRBD2	.	TRBJ2-5	TRBV29-1	TGCAGCGTTGATGGACTAGCGGGGACCCAGTACTTC	CSVDGLAGTQYF
.	.	TRBJ1-1	TRBV6-5	TGTGCCAGCAGTCACCGGTGGACTGAAGCTTTCTTT	CASSHRWTEAFF
.	.	TRBJ2-7	TRBV7-9	TGTGCCAGCAGCTTAGCGGGGCTGAGGGAGCAGTACTTC	CASSLAGLREQYF
.	.	TRBJ2-5	TRBV6-6	TGTGCCAGCAGTTACTCCCCAAGGGGAGAAGAGACCCAGTACTTC	CASSYSPRGEETQYF
TRBD2	.	TRBJ2-5	TRBV19	TGTGCCAGTACTGAAGCCGGGCGGACTAGCGATGGAGAGACCCAGTACTTC	CASTEAGRTSDGETQYF
.	.	TRBJ1-5	TRBV7-9	TGTGCCAGCAGTCCAACAGGGATCGGTCAGCCCCAGCATTTT	CASSPTGIGQPQHF
TRBD1	.	TRBJ1-1	TRBV2	TGTGCCAGCAGTGTTGGGACAGGGGGCATGAACACTGAAGCTTTCTTT	CASSVGTGGMNTEAFF
TRBD1	.	TRBJ2-5	TRBV27	TGTGCCAGCAGTATACAGGGGGATGAGACCCAGTACTTC	CASSIQGDETQYF
TRBD1	.	TRBJ2-7	TRBV19	TGTGCCAGTAGTTTCGGGACAGGGGGTTTCTACGAGCAGTACTTC	CASSFGTGGFYEQYF
TRBD2	.	TRBJ2-1	TRBV19	TGTGCCAGTAGAGGGACTAGCGGGTGGAATGAGCAGTTCTTC	CASRGTSGWNEQFF
.	.	TRBJ1-2	TRBV19	TGTGCCAGTAGTATAGCGCAGGTTCGCTATGGCTACACCTTC	CASSIAQVRYGYTF
.	few	TRBJ1-1	TRBV19	TGTGCCACTGAGGGACGGGCTTTAGATGCTGAAGCTTTCTTT	CATEGRALDAEAFF
.	large	TRBJ1-1	TRBV19	TGTGCCAGTAGTATAGGTGCGGGCCGGGGCACTGAAGCTTTCTTT	CASSIGAGRGTEAFF
.	large	TRBJ1-1	TRBV19	TGTGCCAGTAGTATAGGAGCAGGGAGGAACACTGAAGCTTTCTTT	CASSIGAGRNTEAFF
TRBD1	.	TRBJ1-5	TRBV27	TGTGCCAGCAGTTCAGGACAGGGGGTACAGCCCCAGCATTTT	CASSSGQGVQPQHF
.	.	TRBJ2-7	TRBV9	TGTGCCAGCAGCGTCGGACTTTTCCCCCCCTACGAGCAGTACTTC	CASSVGLFPPYEQYF
.	.	TRBJ1-4	TRBV10-3	TGTGCCATCAGTGAGGAGCCAGGACTTAGACCTCCCACTAATGAAAAACTGTTTTTT	CAISEEPGLRPPTNEKLFF
.	.	TRBJ1-6	TRBV30	TGTGCCTGGAGTTCAGGGAATAATTCACCCCTCCACTTT	CAWSSGNNSPLHF
TRBD1	.	TRBJ2-7	TRBV7-9	TGTGCCAGCTCGGGACAGGGAGGTTGGCAGCAGTACTTC	CASSGQGGWQQYF
.	few	TRBJ1-1	TRBV27	TGTGCCAGCAGTTTGCTAGCGGCTGACACTGAAGCTTTCTTT	CASSLLAADTEAFF
.	few	TRBJ1-5	TRBV6-1	TGTGCCAGCAGTGGTAATCAGCCCCAGCATTTT	CASSGNQPQHF
TRBD1	medium-sized	TRBJ2-7	TRBV5-6	TGTGCCAGCAGCTTGATGTCGACAGGGGGTTCCTACGAGCAGTACTTC	CASSLMSTGGSYEQYF
.	medium-sized	TRBJ2-1	TRBV6-1	TGTGCCAGCAGTGACCCAACTTCCACCCGCTCCTACAATGAGCAGTTCTTC	CASSDPTSTRSYNEQFF